The 25 T cell receptor beta chains reported below all come from one sample, sequenced in a study of cytomegalovirus exposure and HLA in healthy donors (dated by TCRdb to about 2017). Libraries were made using the immunoSEQ multiplex PCR assay. A mixture of 60 forward primers for TCR Vbeta segments and 13 reverse primers for TCR Jbeta segments was used in the multiplex PCR. Entries here come from immuneACCESS through TCRdb and include only in-frame sequences with V and J called. Some clones fail to appear in such tables; in the studies checked, an unresolved V gene covers under half of the shortfall, and the cause of the remainder is unknown. For this sample there are approximately 70,000 clones; around three quarters appear just once. The biggest ten clones account for over 6% of the sample. Source material: PBMCs. These receptors originate from a man between 50 and 59 years old in good health and CMV-seronegative.

This clone has only a few counts. The chain combines TRBV9 with TRBJ2-3; TRBD2 matches at 7 bases. The CDR3 is 15 amino acids. The V segment lost 2 bases and the J segment 4 bases; nucleotides outside the gene matches: 7. Germline V lookup: CDR1 SGDLS, CDR2 YYNGEE. The CDR3 nucleotides are TGTGCCAGCAGCGTGGGGGGGTCCCACGCAGATACGCAGTATTTT. This sequence encodes CASSVGGSHADTQYF.

The rearrangement uses TRBV29-1 and TRBJ2-1; TRBD2 matches 8 bases. With 4 bases clipped from V and 10 bases from J, the junction kept 9 bases outside the gene matches. The CDR3 extends over 13 amino acids. CDR1 is SQVTM, CDR2 ANQGSEA, per germline. CDR3 sequence reads: CSVAASGSGEQFF. In nucleotides, the CDR3 is TGCAGCGTTGCGGCTAGCGGGTCGGGAGAGCAGTTCTTC.

The chain employs TRBV7-2 and TRBJ2-3; 11 positions match TRBD2. The V gene's germline CDR1 is SGHTA and CDR2 FQGNSA. Trimming took 6 bases from V and 2 from J; bases not matched to a gene: 7. This CDR3 comprises 16 residues. CDR3 sequence reads: CASRPPSGRFTDTQYF. DNA for the CDR3: TGTGCCAGCAGACCCCCTAGCGGGAGGTTCACAGATACGCAGTATTTT.

This clone has more than one count but fewer than ten. The chain joins TRBV7-9 to TRBJ1-2; the match to TRBD1 covers 8 bases. The CDR3 runs 14 residues. The trim removed 5 bases at V and 3 bases at J, leaving 5 bases unmatched. CDR1 and CDR2 from the germline V gene are SEHNR and FQNEAQ (reference sequence). CDR3 sequence (DNA): TGTGCCAGCAGCCCACTGACAGGGGACTATGGCTACACCTTC. Translated: CASSPLTGDYGYTF.

The V call is TRBV9, the J call TRBJ1-5; no reliable D call. V lost 4 bases and J 9 bases, leaving 14 bases between the germline ends. The CDR3 sequence is 13 residues long. Germline V lookup: CDR1 SGDLS, CDR2 YYNGEE. Written as DNA, the CDR3 is TGTGCCAGCAGCCCTCACTCAACTGGGCCCCAGCATTTT. Translating gives CASSPHSTGPQHF.

The chain recombines TRBV15 with TRBJ2-7; 10 nucleotides align to TRBD2. Germline trimming cut 1 base from V and 6 bases from J; bases unmatched to any gene: 9. CDR1 and CDR2 from the germline V gene are LNHNV and YYDKDF (reference sequence). The CDR3 sequence is 16 residues long. The CDR3 DNA follows: TGTGCCACCAGCAGAGCCAGCGGGAGGGCCGCTCGCGAGCAGTACTTC. Protein sequence: CATSRASGRAAREQYF. Based on the CDR3 plus reference TRBV15 and TRBJ2-7, the full variable domain is DAMVIQNPRYQVTQFGKPVTLSCSQTLNHNVMYWYQQKSSQAPKLLFHYYDKDFNNEADTPDNFQSRRPNTSFCFLDIRSPGLGDTAMYLCATSRASGRAAREQYFGPGTRLTVT.

There are a few counts of this clone. The gene calls are TRBV25-1 and TRBJ2-5; D may be TRBD1 (6 bases). Germline V gives CDR1 MGHDK, CDR2 SYGVNS. Trimming pared 1 base from V and 2 bases from J, leaving 14 bases between. The CDR3 is made up of 16 amino acids. The CDR3 sequence is CASSESGRGVQETQYF. The CDR3 coding sequence is TGTGCCAGCAGTGAATCGGGCAGGGGAGTTCAAGAGACCCAGTACTTC.

The chain uses TRBV19 and TRBJ1-2; the D gene is possibly TRBD1 (6 bases). The V end was cut by 5 bases, the J end by 6 bases, with 16 bases between. Germline V gene data show CDR1 as LNHDA and CDR2 as SQIVND (reference sequence). The CDR3 length is 14 residues. The CDR3 DNA reads as TGTGCCAGTAGTTTCAAACAGGGAGCCCATGGCTACACCTTC. Translating it yields CASSFKQGAHGYTF.

This clone was found once. The chain's CDR3 is CASSLGGAGYDEQFF. In DNA form, the CDR3 reads TGTGCCAGCAGCTTGGGGGGGGCCGGGTACGATGAGCAGTTCTTC. The chain carries TRBV7-9 and TRBJ2-1, with TRBD2 as a possible D gene (7 bases). Trimming shortened V by 3 bases and J by 8 bases, and 17 bases separated the two germline ends. CDR3 size: 15 residues. Germline V lookup: CDR1 SEHNR, CDR2 FQNEAQ (reference sequence).

The chain recombines TRBV4-1 with TRBJ2-5, with TRBD2 matching 8 bases. Germline loops: CDR1 MGHRA, CDR2 YSYEKL. Trimming at V came to 5 bases and at J to 5 bases, leaving 22 bases not matched to a gene. The CDR3 spans 19 residues. In nucleotides, the CDR3 is TGCGCCAGCAGCGAGTTTTATGGGTTCGTCAGCGGGAGCGGGGAGACCCAGTACTTC. It codes for CASSEFYGFVSGSGETQYF.

This clone was seen once. The rearrangement uses TRBV19 and TRBJ1-1; 7 bases line up with TRBD1. Trimming removed 9 bases from V and 5 bases from J; junction bases left unmatched: 15. From germline, CDR1 is LNHDA and CDR2 SQIVND (reference sequence). CDR3 length: 15 amino acids. The chain's CDR3 is CASHSLSGGGTEAFF. The CDR3 nucleotides are TGTGCCAGCCACTCCCTTTCAGGGGGAGGTACTGAAGCTTTCTTT. Based on the CDR3 plus reference TRBV19 and TRBJ1-1, the full variable domain is DGGITQSPKYLFRKEGQNVTLSCEQNLNHDAMYWYRQDPGQGLRLIYYSQIVNDFQKGDIAEGYSVSREKKESFPLTVTSAQKNPTAFYLCASHSLSGGGTEAFFGQGTRLTVV.

The chain joins TRBV4-1 to TRBJ2-7, with D maybe TRBD1 (5 bases). From germline, CDR1 is MGHRA and CDR2 YSYEKL. This CDR3 has 16 residues. Trimming removed 3 bases from V and 0 bases from J, with 15 bases in between. In DNA, the CDR3 is TGCGCCAGCAGCCATCAAACAGGCCAAATCTCCTACGAGCAGTACTTC. This encodes CASSHQTGQISYEQYF.

This clone came up a few times. J is TRBJ1-2 and V is TRBV6-6, with a possible D match to TRBD1 (5 bases). This CDR3 spans 14 amino acids. Germline CDR1 MNHNY, CDR2 SVGAGI (reference sequence). Trimming removed 6 bases from V and 2 bases from J, with 13 bases in between. The chain's CDR3 is CASSPGGENYGYTF. For the CDR3, the DNA is TGTGCCAGCAGCCCCGGGGGGGAGAACTATGGCTACACCTTC.

J is TRBJ1-4 and V is TRBV7-8; 9 bases are a match to TRBD1. V gave up 3 bases and J gave up 0 bases; unmatched junction bases: 5. Looked up from germline, CDR1 is SGHVS and CDR2 is FQNEAQ. The CDR3 sequence is 17 residues long. The CDR3 coding sequence is TGTGCCAGCAGCTTCCGGGACAGGGCATCAACTAATGAAAAACTGTTTTTT. Translated: CASSFRDRASTNEKLFF.

The chain recombines TRBV19 with TRBJ1-4; 7 bases agree with TRBD1. V shed 6 bases and J 2 bases; nucleotides not matched to a gene: 9. Germline values: CDR1 LNHDA, CDR2 SQIVND (reference sequence). The CDR3 spans 16 residues. The CDR3 DNA is TGTGCCAGTAGCTCCCAGGGGGTGAGGACTAATGAAAAACTGTTTTTT. Encoded protein: CASSSQGVRTNEKLFF.

This chain joins TRBV25-1 and TRBJ2-1, with 8 bases matching TRBD2. The length of the CDR3 is 15 residues. V shed 4 bases, J shed 8 bases, and the junction held 10 bases outside the gene matches. Germline-derived CDR1 and CDR2 are MGHDK and SYGVNS. This CDR3 reads CASSVERGRRDEQFF. CDR3 nucleotide sequence: TGTGCCAGCAGTGTCGAGCGGGGGCGACGGGATGAGCAGTTCTTC.

This rearrangement joins TRBV5-1 to TRBJ1-1; D might be TRBD1 (6 bases). V lost 0 bases and J 0 bases, leaving 6 bases between the germline ends. The CDR3 has 14 residues. CDR1 and CDR2 from the germline V gene are SGHRS and YFSETQ. CDR3 coding DNA: TGCGCCAGCAGCTTGGGGGACATGAACACTGAAGCTTTCTTT. This gives the protein CASSLGDMNTEAFF.

This clone was observed a single time. The chain couples TRBV19 to TRBJ1-5, with 9 bases aligning to TRBD1. The CDR3 loop spans 15 amino acids. Per the germline V gene, CDR1 is LNHDA and CDR2 is SQIVND (reference sequence). V lost 6 bases to trimming and J lost 6 bases; unmatched junction nucleotides: 9. DNA of the CDR3: TGTGCCAGTAGCGACACAGGGGGCGTCGGTCAGCCCCAGCATTTT. As protein: CASSDTGGVGQPQHF. Looking up the rest from reference TRBV19 and TRBJ1-5 gives the full variable domain: DGGITQSPKYLFRKEGQNVTLSCEQNLNHDAMYWYRQDPGQGLRLIYYSQIVNDFQKGDIAEGYSVSREKKESFPLTVTSAQKNPTAFYLCASSDTGGVGQPQHFGDGTRLSIL.

This clone showed up just once. The gene calls are TRBV28 and TRBJ2-7; 8 bases are a match to TRBD1. CDR3 length: 15 amino acids. In germline, CDR1 is MDHEN, CDR2 SYDVKM. V gave up 9 bases and J gave up 6 bases; unmatched junction bases: 16. The CDR3 DNA follows: TGTGCCAGTCCGAGGCACAGGGGGGACTCGAGCGAGCAGTACTTC. Its translation: CASPRHRGDSSEQYF.

The rearrangement links TRBV6-6 to TRBJ1-5; a possible D gene is TRBD1 (6 bases). V was clipped by 4 bases and J by 4 bases, with 11 bases between them. This CDR3 has 14 amino acids. CDR1 and CDR2 from the germline V gene are MNHNY and SVGAGI (reference sequence). The CDR3 is CASSLRQENQPQHF. For the CDR3, the DNA is TGTGCCAGCAGTTTGAGACAGGAGAATCAGCCCCAGCATTTT.

A single count supports this clone. The chain uses TRBV7-6 and TRBJ2-1; D perhaps matches TRBD1 (5 bases). The CDR3 spans 14 residues. Trimming removed 3 bases at V and 7 bases at J, with 13 bases between. Germline V CDR1 and CDR2: SGHVS, FNYEAQ. The CDR3 spells CASSFVGAGNEQFF. As DNA, the CDR3 is TGTGCCAGCAGCTTTGTTGGGGCAGGGAATGAGCAGTTCTTC.

This chain joins TRBV6-6 and TRBJ1-5, with a tentative D call TRBD1 (5 bases). Per germline, CDR1 MNHNY and CDR2 SVGAGI (reference sequence). The CDR3 loop spans 14 amino acids. V gave up 7 bases and J gave up 11 bases, with 21 bases separating them. In DNA, the CDR3 is TGTGCCAGCATCTCGGGGGAAGTGAAAAGGACCCAGCATTTT. Translating gives CASISGEVKRTQHF.

This clone was detected a few times. The gene calls are TRBV10-2 and TRBJ1-2; TRBD1 aligns across 12 bases. Looked up from germline, CDR1 is WSHSY and CDR2 is SAAADI. The ends lost 8 bases at V and 5 bases at J; junction bases unmatched: 3. This CDR3 has 13 amino acids. The CDR3 DNA reads TGCGCCAGCTCGGGACAGGGGGCGTATGGCTACACCTTC. This gives the protein CASSGQGAYGYTF.

The gene calls are TRBV6-5 and TRBJ2-7, with 8 nucleotides matching TRBD1. The germline gives CDR1 MNHEY, CDR2 SVGAGI. Trimming took 4 bases from V and 3 from J; bases not matched to a gene: 2. This CDR3 contains 13 residues. Here the CDR3 reads CASSSGQGYEQYF. The CDR3 nucleotides read TGTGCCAGCAGTTCCGGACAGGGCTACGAGCAGTACTTC.

The J gene is TRBJ2-5, the V gene TRBV6-6; D remains unclear. Trimming removed 5 bases at V and 5 bases at J, with 15 bases between. CDR3 length: 14 amino acids. Germline loops: CDR1 MNHNY, CDR2 SVGAGI (reference sequence). CDR3 nucleotides: TGTGCCAGCAGTCGCCCGGGTATAACGGAGACCCAGTACTTC. The encoded protein is CASSRPGITETQYF.